Listed below are T cell receptor beta chains from one sample, sequenced in a study of cytomegalovirus exposure and HLA in healthy donors. Sequenced by immunoSEQ multiplex PCR; TCRdb stores in-frame clones only, minus some. The table includes around 180,000 clones, 70% to 90% detected once. Sequenced input: PBMCs. The origin of the receptors is a girl between 10 and 17 years old in good health and CMV-seropositive. Each CDR3 is given with its conserved first and last residue. D genes are given only for firm matches. Not every row has a clone size; where given, it reads once, few, many or a size class.

V gene	J gene	D gene	clone size	CDR3 protein	CDR3 DNA
TRBV5-6	TRBJ2-7	.	.	CASSSTAGSYEQYF	TGTGCCAGCAGCTCCACAGCAGGGTCTTACGAGCAGTACTTC
TRBV9	TRBJ2-3	TRBD2	.	CASSVSRAGGRSDTQYF	TGTGCCAGCAGCGTAAGTAGAGCGGGGGGACGATCAGATACGCAGTATTTT
TRBV5-3	TRBJ1-1	.	few	CAKKPSGGAFF	TGTGCCAAAAAGCCATCGGGAGGCGCTTTCTTT
TRBV7-3	TRBJ1-2	.	once	CASSETVLGGYTF	TGTGCCAGCAGCGAGACAGTATTGGGAGGCTACACCTTC
TRBV19	TRBJ1-1	TRBD1	.	CASKRSGQGPEAFF	TGTGCCAGTAAACGTTCAGGACAGGGACCTGAAGCTTTCTTT
TRBV13	TRBJ1-1	TRBD1	few	CASTDQDRECGEAFF	TGTGCCAGCACCGACCAGGACAGGGAATGCGGTGAAGCTTTCTTT
TRBV7-9	TRBJ1-2	TRBD1	.	CASSLPVTGGFYGYTF	TGTGCCAGCAGCTTGCCCGTCACAGGGGGCTTCTATGGCTACACCTTC
TRBV4-1	TRBJ1-1	TRBD1	.	CASSQPLETGRTEAFF	TGCGCCAGCAGCCAACCACTCGAGACAGGGCGGACTGAAGCTTTCTTT
TRBV7-9	TRBJ2-1	.	.	CASSRTSEINNEQFF	TGTGCCAGCAGCCGGACTTCGGAAATTAACAATGAGCAGTTCTTC
TRBV6-6	TRBJ1-5	TRBD1	.	CASRRQGGYEQPQHF	TGTGCCAGCAGAAGACAGGGGGGCTATGAACAGCCCCAGCATTTT
TRBV11-3	TRBJ1-1	.	.	CASSLARTRNTEAFF	TGTGCCAGCAGCTTAGCCAGGACACGGAACACTGAAGCTTTCTTT
TRBV5-1	TRBJ1-4	.	.	CASSPGQTNDFNEKLFF	TGCGCCAGCAGCCCCGGACAGACTAATGACTTTAATGAAAAACTGTTTTTT
TRBV2	TRBJ2-3	TRBD2	once	CASRGLAGGTDTQYF	TGTGCCAGCAGAGGGTTAGCGGGGGGGACAGATACGCAGTATTTT
TRBV28	TRBJ1-1	.	.	CASSYSLGANTEAFF	TGTGCCAGCAGTTACTCGTTAGGGGCCAACACTGAAGCTTTCTTT
TRBV5-4	TRBJ1-1	TRBD1	.	CASSLLTGATEAFF	TGTGCCAGCAGCTTACTCACAGGGGCCACTGAAGCTTTCTTT
TRBV4-2	TRBJ2-5	TRBD2	.	CASSQDASGGPNNIQETQYF	TGTGCCAGCAGCCAAGATGCTAGCGGGGGGCCTAATAATATCCAAGAGACCCAGTACTTC
TRBV6-1	TRBJ2-5	TRBD1	.	CASSEVQGAVETQYF	TGTGCCAGCAGTGAAGTACAGGGGGCGGTTGAGACCCAGTACTTC
TRBV5-4	TRBJ1-2	TRBD1	.	CASSTDRGLSGYTF	TGTGCCAGCAGCACAGACAGGGGATTGAGTGGCTACACCTTC
TRBV10-3	TRBJ2-4	.	.	CAISEAEGGLAKNIQYF	TGTGCCATCAGTGAGGCGGAGGGGGGGCTAGCCAAAAACATTCAGTACTTC
TRBV5-1	TRBJ2-1	.	.	CASSLPTGSANEQFF	TGCGCCAGCAGCTTACCGACAGGTTCGGCGAATGAGCAGTTCTTC
TRBV7-9	TRBJ2-5	TRBD2	.	CASSLSSGRQETQYF	TGTGCCAGCAGCTTATCTAGCGGGCGTCAAGAGACCCAGTACTTC
TRBV6-6	TRBJ1-5	.	.	CASSLQGYQPQHF	TGTGCCAGCAGTCTCCAGGGGTATCAGCCCCAGCATTTT
TRBV19	TRBJ2-7	TRBD1	.	CASSLPGQGAYEQYF	TGTGCCAGTAGCCTCCCGGGACAGGGAGCCTACGAGCAGTACTTC
TRBV4-2	TRBJ1-1	.	.	CASSQVMTGNTEAFF	TGTGCCAGCAGCCAAGTTATGACAGGGAACACTGAAGCTTTCTTT
TRBV6-4	TRBJ1-5	.	few	CASSPQSNQPQHF	TGTGCCAGCAGCCCGCAGAGCAATCAGCCCCAGCATTTT
TRBV5-1	TRBJ1-4	.	.	CASSLALGAQSNEKLFF	TGCGCCAGCAGCTTGGCCCTGGGGGCGCAGTCGAATGAAAAACTGTTTTTT
TRBV19	TRBJ1-1	TRBD1	.	CASSKDRGTEAFF	TGTGCCAGTAGTAAGGACAGGGGGACTGAAGCTTTCTTT
TRBV2	TRBJ2-6	.	.	CASSEMGRGANVLTF	TGTGCCAGCAGTGAAATGGGGCGTGGGGCCAACGTCCTGACTTTC
TRBV7-6	TRBJ2-5	.	.	CASSFGQGFEETQYF	TGTGCCAGCAGCTTCGGGCAGGGATTTGAAGAGACCCAGTACTTC
TRBV5-8	TRBJ1-3	.	.	CASSFPSFGNTIYF	TGTGCCAGCAGCTTCCCCTCTTTTGGAAACACCATATATTTT
TRBV27	TRBJ1-2	.	.	CASSSYSGHGYTF	TGTGCCAGCAGTTCATACAGTGGCCATGGCTACACCTTC
TRBV5-1	TRBJ1-4	.	.	CASSLGQPNEKLFF	TGCGCCAGCAGCTTGGGACAGCCTAATGAAAAACTGTTTTTT
TRBV18	TRBJ2-7	.	.	CASSRDNSYEQYF	TGTGCCAGCTCCAGGGACAACTCCTACGAGCAGTACTTC
TRBV7-2	TRBJ2-7	.	.	CASSLQDRSYEQYF	TGTGCCAGCAGCCTCCAGGACAGATCCTACGAGCAGTACTTC
TRBV7-3	TRBJ1-1	.	.	CASSSPGTEAFF	TGTGCCAGCAGCTCCCCCGGCACTGAAGCTTTCTTT
TRBV7-9	TRBJ1-4	TRBD1	.	CASSALGQGAVDEKLFF	TGTGCCAGCAGCGCCCTCGGACAGGGGGCGGTCGATGAAAAACTGTTTTTT
TRBV6-5	TRBJ1-2	TRBD1	.	CASRSTGAGYGYTF	TGTGCCAGCAGGTCGACAGGGGCTGGGTATGGCTACACCTTC